The clone carrying this T cell receptor (beta chain) was found many times. Its antigen is not identified. The source of the sample is a study of spatial heterogeneity in lung cancer. Notes on the study in general: Tracking of tumor mutation counts was seen in expanded intratumoral alpha and beta TCR counts.

The germline V and J ends were trimmed by 5 bases and 4 bases, with 18 bases remaining between them. Looked up from germline, CDR1 is SGHAT and CDR2 is FQNNGV. This CDR3 spans 15 amino acids. Time point meaning: sample taken at primary tumor resection. TCRdb fed the 5' RACE reads into MiXCR, producing one record per CDR3 protein. The table has some 20,000 distinct CDR3 sequences, roughly 15% seen once. The receptor was derived from a female donor with early-stage non-small cell lung cancer. This chain uses TRBV11-2 with TRBJ2-7, with a weak D call TRBD2 (7 bases). The sequenced sample was lung tumor tissue, obtained at surgery. CDR3 bases: TGTGCCAGCAGCCCCCAGGTGGGGGGGCTGTACGAGCAGTACTTC. Translated: CASSPQVGGLYEQYF. Full variable domain (remainder filled in from reference TRBV11-2 and TRBJ2-7): EAGVAQSPRYKIIEKRQSVAFWCNPISGHATLYWYQQILGQGPKLLIQFQNNGVVDDSQLPKDRFSAERLKGVDSTLKIQPAKLEDSAVYLCASSPQVGGLYEQYFGPGTRLTVT.